This TCR beta chain was captured in a study of Graves' ophthalmopathy and Graves' hyperthyroidism. New diagnoses, under 2 months' duration, and ages 18 to 65 characterized the hyperthyroidism patients. Symptoms, serum thyroxine and TRAb, thyroid ultrasound, and orbital computed tomography formed the diagnostic basis. The TCR beta CDR3 regions underwent amplification from RNA transcripts. First-round RT-PCR used HTBI primers; second-round multiplex PCR followed. TCRdb analysed the multiplex PCR reads with MiXCR anew, one entry per CDR3 protein. The sample lists a few hundred thousand distinct CDR3 sequences, about a sixth occurring once. Points from the study as a whole: Clonotypes were expanded in thyroid at above 0.001 frequency, and most also appeared in blood. The model's prediction of ophthalmopathy progression had 65% to 71% sensitivity and approximately 76% specificity.

Trimming took off 5 bases at V and 2 bases at J, with 13 bases between the two ends. CDR3 length: 14 residues. CDR1 SGHVS and CDR2 FNYEAQ come from the germline V gene. This clonotype has ten or more counts. Its matching antigen is unknown. The sequencing sample was made of peripheral blood. The receptor comes from an adult woman with stable Graves' hyperthyroidism. This rearrangement joins TRBV7-6 to TRBJ2-7, with D hard to call. This CDR3 reads CASSIRQFAYEQYF. The CDR3 nucleotides are TGTGCCAGCAGCATCAGACAATTTGCCTACGAGCAGTACTTC.